Listed below are T cell receptor beta chains from one sample, sequenced in a study of T-cell reconstitution after alpha-beta-depleted transplantation in children. TCRdb recomputed calls from the PCR reads with MiXCR, one row per CDR3 protein. The table lists about 480,000 distinct CDR3 sequences, about an eighth of them singletons. The sequenced sample was PBMCs from the stem cell graft donor, obtained from the stem cell graft. The receptors stem from a human donor who donated a stem cell graft to a child with combined immunodeficiency. Each CDR3 is given with its conserved first and last residue. The order of the fields is J gene, V gene, D gene, clone size, CDR3 DNA, CDR3 protein. D genes are given only for firm matches. Clone size, where shown, is once, few, many, or a class for clones that have expanded.

TRBJ1-1	TRBV6-6	TRBD1	.	TGTGCCAGCAGCCGACAGCCTGGACAGGGCACTGAAGCTTTCTTT	CASSRQPGQGTEAFF
TRBJ2-5	TRBV5-1	.	many	TGCGCCAGCACCTTCGCGGCGGGACAAGAGACCCAGTACTTC	CASTFAAGQETQYF
TRBJ1-2	TRBV12-3/TRBV12-4	.	few	TGTGCCAGCAGTTTAGCGGGCGTTGCCTATGGCTACACCTTC	CASSLAGVAYGYTF
TRBJ2-1	TRBV4-3	TRBD2	.	TGCGCCAGCGGGGATGGGGGGGGCTCCTACAATGAGCAGTTCTTC	CASGDGGGSYNEQFF
TRBJ1-2	TRBV12-3/TRBV12-4	.	.	TGTGCCAGCAGTTTAGGACGCAGGTATAACTATGGCTACACCTTC	CASSLGRRYNYGYTF
TRBJ2-2	TRBV12-3/TRBV12-4	.	many	TGTGCCAGCAGTTTAGTGGACCCCTGGGCCGGGGAGCTGTTTTTT	CASSLVDPWAGELFF
TRBJ2-3	TRBV6-5	TRBD2	many	TGTGCCAGCAGTTACCTAGCGGGAACGTCCGCAGATACGCAGTATTTT	CASSYLAGTSADTQYF
TRBJ1-1	TRBV30	.	few	TGTGCCTGGAGTGTTTACGGGAACACTGAAGCTTTCTTT	CAWSVYGNTEAFF
TRBJ2-6	TRBV9	TRBD1	many	TGTGCCAGCAGCATTAGACAGGGGGGTTCCCTTAGCTCTGGGGCCAACGTCCTGACTTTC	CASSIRQGGSLSSGANVLTF
TRBJ2-1	TRBV6-5	.	many	TGTGCCAGCAGTTACTCGGGGAGAGTAAATGAGCAGTTCTTC	CASSYSGRVNEQFF
TRBJ2-7	TRBV30	.	.	TGTGCCTGGAGTGTAAGAGGGCATGGCTACGAGCAGTACTTC	CAWSVRGHGYEQYF
TRBJ2-7	TRBV29-1	TRBD2	once	TGCAGCGTGGCATACCGACTAGCGGGAGAGGGGGAGCAGTACTTC	CSVAYRLAGEGEQYF
TRBJ2-1	TRBV4-1	.	few	TGCGCCAGCAGCGGGGGGCGCAATGAGCAGTTCTTC	CASSGGRNEQFF
TRBJ1-5	TRBV25-1	.	few	TGTGCCAGCAGTGAATCTTACGGAACAAATCAGCCCCAGCATTTT	CASSESYGTNQPQHF
TRBJ2-5	TRBV13	TRBD2	many	TGTGCCAGCAGCACGACTAGCGGGGCTGGTGAGACCCAGTACTTC	CASSTTSGAGETQYF
TRBJ2-7	TRBV24-1	TRBD1	many	TGTGCCACCAGTGATTGGGACAGACAGAACGAGCAGTACTTC	CATSDWDRQNEQYF
TRBJ2-5	TRBV25-1	.	many	TGTGCCAGCAGAGTAGAAGAGACCCAGTACTTC	CASRVEETQYF
TRBJ2-2	TRBV4-3	TRBD1	many	TGCGCCAGCAGTTACAGGGGGAACACCGGGGAGCTGTTTTTT	CASSYRGNTGELFF
TRBJ2-1	TRBV5-6	.	.	TGTGCCAGCAGCTTGGGCCTTGCGGGATGGCCTCAAAATGAGCAGTTCTTC	CASSLGLAGWPQNEQFF
TRBJ2-7	TRBV4-3	.	.	TGCGCCAGCAGCCAAGACAGGCAGGGAGGCTCCTACGAGCAGTACTTC	CASSQDRQGGSYEQYF
TRBJ2-1	TRBV19	TRBD2	.	TGTGCCAGTAGTCTCGTAGCGGGAGCGCAGTTCTTC	CASSLVAGAQFF
TRBJ2-5	TRBV12-3/TRBV12-4	.	many	TGTGCCAGCAGTCAGGTCCCGGAGACCCAGTACTTC	CASSQVPETQYF
TRBJ2-1	TRBV7-2	.	.	TGTGCCAGCAGCCCGGACTCCCTAACCGGATACTATGAGCAGTTCTTC	CASSPDSLTGYYEQFF
TRBJ2-3	TRBV29-1	.	many	TGCAGCGTTGTTGCGATGGAAGATACGCAGTATTTT	CSVVAMEDTQYF
TRBJ1-2	TRBV12-3/TRBV12-4	TRBD1	.	TGTGCCAGCAGCCGGGACAGTCTTTATGGCTACACCTTC	CASSRDSLYGYTF
TRBJ2-1	TRBV21-1	.	few	TGTGCCAGCAGCAAAGCGGCCCTAGAAAGGGGGAGCGATGAGCAGTTCTTC	CASSKAALERGSDEQFF
TRBJ2-7	TRBV5-1	TRBD2	.	TGCGCCAGCAGCTTGGCGGGGACTAGCGGGAGTTCCTACGAGCAGTACTTC	CASSLAGTSGSSYEQYF
TRBJ2-3	TRBV6-5	.	few	TGTGCCAGCAGCGGTACATCTAGCACAGATACGCAGTATTTT	CASSGTSSTDTQYF
TRBJ2-2	TRBV4-3	TRBD2	.	TGCGCCAGCAGCCAGGGGTCGACTAGCGGGGGGAGGATGTTTTTT	CASSQGSTSGGRMFF
TRBJ2-3	TRBV15	.	.	TGTGCCACCAGGAGAGTTGGCGGTCCTAATACGCAGTATTTT	CATRRVGGPNTQYF
TRBJ2-3	TRBV5-6	.	.	TGTGCCAGCAGCTTTCTAGGCGCCCCTGGCACAGATACGCAGTATTTT	CASSFLGAPGTDTQYF
TRBJ1-4	TRBV12-3/TRBV12-4	TRBD1	few	TGTGCCAGCAGTCCTCAGCTACAGGGGGCGCGAAATGAAAAACTGTTTTTT	CASSPQLQGARNEKLFF
TRBJ2-1	TRBV7-9	TRBD1	.	TGTGCCAGCAGCGGGAAGGACAGGGGGGGAAGGGAGCAGTTCTTC	CASSGKDRGGREQFF
TRBJ2-3	TRBV9	.	.	TGTGCCAGCAGCCGACTAGGGCCAGATACGCAGTATTTT	CASSRLGPDTQYF
TRBJ2-7	TRBV6-5	TRBD2	few	TGTGCCAGCAGTTACTCGGGACTAGCGGGAGTGGGCTACGAGCAGTACTTC	CASSYSGLAGVGYEQYF
TRBJ2-1	TRBV27	.	.	TGTGCCAGCAGCTCCCGGGGACATGAGCAGTTCTTC	CASSSRGHEQFF
TRBJ2-4	TRBV5-6	TRBD1	few	TGTGCCAGCAGCTTCGGGACAGCAAAAAACATTCAGTACTTC	CASSFGTAKNIQYF
TRBJ2-1	TRBV15	.	many	TGTGCCACCAGCCCCCGTAAGGGTAGTTCTAATGAGCAGTTCTTC	CATSPRKGSSNEQFF
TRBJ1-6	TRBV6-1	.	many	TGTGCCAGCAGTGAATTAGGACAGTCAAATTCACCCCTCCACTTT	CASSELGQSNSPLHF
TRBJ2-2	TRBV7-8	.	many	TGTGCCAGCAGCCCTACGTCCAGGCCATCGAACACCGGGGAGCTGTTTTTT	CASSPTSRPSNTGELFF
TRBJ2-7	TRBV6-1	TRBD2	few	TGTGCCAGCAGGGAAAGCGCGGGACTAGCGGGGAACTACGAGCAGTACTTC	CASRESAGLAGNYEQYF